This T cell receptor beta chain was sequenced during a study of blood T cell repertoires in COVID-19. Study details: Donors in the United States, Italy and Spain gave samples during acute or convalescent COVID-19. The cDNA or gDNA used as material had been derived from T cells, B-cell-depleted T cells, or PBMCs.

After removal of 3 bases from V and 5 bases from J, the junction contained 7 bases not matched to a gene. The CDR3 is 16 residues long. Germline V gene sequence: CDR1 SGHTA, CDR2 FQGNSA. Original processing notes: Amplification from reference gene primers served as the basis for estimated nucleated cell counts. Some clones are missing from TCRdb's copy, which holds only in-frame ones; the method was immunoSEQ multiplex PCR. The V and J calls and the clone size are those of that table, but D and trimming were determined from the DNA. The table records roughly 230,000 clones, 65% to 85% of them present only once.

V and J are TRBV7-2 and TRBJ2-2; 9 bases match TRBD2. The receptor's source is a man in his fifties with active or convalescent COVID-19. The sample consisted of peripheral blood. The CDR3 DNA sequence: TGTGCCAGCAGCTTGCAGCGGGGGGATGGGACCGGGGAGCTGTTTTTT. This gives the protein CASSLQRGDGTGELFF.